This T cell receptor beta chain was identified in a study of shared clonotypes between healthy human individuals. The study's findings and limits: Naive subsets usually exceeded memory subsets in estimated richness. It was anticipated that sequencing depth would influence how many clonotypes donors shared.

All donors were Caucasian adults living in Nashville, Tennessee. The CDR3 has 15 residues. The V gene's germline CDR1 is LGHNT and CDR2 FRNRAP. Trimming took 4 bases from V and 6 from J, leaving 16 bases between them. Profiled with immunoSEQ multiplex PCR; TCRdb holds only in-frame clones, not every one. The sample contains some 2.3 million clones, just over 90% of which appear only once. To note about this clone: What it binds is unknown.

This receptor was obtained from a man aged 18-30 years in good health. Some clones in this sample may be carry-over from other donors' samples. The gene calls are TRBV12-5 and TRBJ2-1; D unclear. Material for sequencing was naive CD4+ T cells from PBMCs. Subset described: CD45RA+ positively selected. CDR3 nucleotide sequence: TGTGCTAGTGGTTCCCCCCGCAGCGTCGGCAATGAGCAGTTCTTC. It codes for CASGSPRSVGNEQFF.